The 32 T cell receptor beta chains in this list originate from one sample, sequenced in a study of T cell repertoires in cytomegalovirus infection. Each CDR3 protein is one row after TCRdb ran MiXCR on the reads. Of 250,000 or so distinct CDR3 sequences in the sample, about 15% are singletons; the top ten hold about half. The sample taken for sequencing was CD8+ T cells from PBMCs. The receptor source for this set is a human donor in good health (CMV status not recorded). Some clones in this sample may be carry-over from other donors' samples.

This clonotype was found once. Since a much larger clone is just one base distant, this may be a read error. The rearrangement joins TRBV7-9 to TRBJ1-1; TRBD1 agrees at 9 bases. CDR1 SEHNR and CDR2 FQNEAQ come from the germline V gene (reference sequence). This CDR3 comprises 15 residues. Written as DNA, the CDR3 is TGTGTCAGCAGCTTCGCCGGGACAGGGTTCCGTGAAGCTTTCTTT. This sequence encodes CVSSFAGTGFREAFF. The variable domain in full, completed from reference TRBV7-9 and TRBJ1-1, reads DTGVSQNPRHKITKRGQNVTFRCDPISEHNRLYWYRQTLGQGPEFLTYFQNEAQLEKSRLLSDRFSAERPKGSFSTLEIQRTEQGDSAMYLCVSSFAGTGFREAFFGQGTRLTVV.

This clonotype was counted between two and nine times. Here the CDR3 DNA reads TGTGCCAGCAGCCAAGAAGGTTACAGGGAATACGAGCAGTACTTC. The encoded protein is CASSQEGYREYEQYF. This sequence joins TRBV14 and TRBJ2-7; D may be TRBD1 (6 bases). Trimming shortened V by 0 bases and J by 4 bases, and 13 bases separated the two germline ends. Germline assignment: CDR1 SGHDN and CDR2 FVKESK. The CDR3 consists of 15 residues.

This clonotype appeared many times. The rearrangement joins TRBV28 to TRBJ1-5; TRBD1 matches 7 bases. V lost 10 bases to trimming and J lost 3 bases; unmatched junction nucleotides: 6. Germline-derived CDR1 and CDR2 are MDHEN and SYDVKM. This CDR3 region has 13 residues. CDR3 amino acids: CATQKGANQPQHF. Written as DNA, the CDR3 is TGTGCCACCCAAAAGGGGGCCAATCAGCCCCAGCATTTT.

The V and J genes are TRBV7-4 and TRBJ1-6; 7 bases match TRBD1. Trimming at V came to 0 bases and at J to 9 bases, leaving 11 bases not matched to a gene. The CDR3 loop spans 17 amino acids. Germline CDR1 SGHVT, CDR2 SQSDAQ. As DNA, the CDR3 is TGTGCCAGCAGCTTAGCTTGGGACAGTCAGCCAGGTTCACCCCTCCACTTT. Translated: CASSLAWDSQPGSPLHF.

CDR3 nucleotides: TGTGCCATCAGCGCCCGGGACGAGCAGTTCTTC. This codes for CAISARDEQFF. V and J are TRBV10-3 and TRBJ2-1; either TRBD1 or TRBD2 may supply D (5 bases each). This CDR3 is 11 amino acids long. V shed 6 bases and J shed 10 bases, with 10 bases lying between them. The V gene's germline CDR1 is ENHRY and CDR2 SYGVKD.

The V gene is TRBV20-1, the J gene TRBJ1-1; D is perhaps TRBD1 (5 bases). Trimming pared 1 base from V and 6 bases from J, leaving 12 bases between. The V gene's germline CDR1 is DFQATT and CDR2 SNEGSKA (reference sequence). The CDR3 consists of 13 residues. CDR3 region: CSARGERGSEAFF. Here the CDR3 DNA reads TGCAGTGCTAGAGGGGAGAGGGGCTCTGAAGCTTTCTTT.

This clonotype showed up just a few times. V and J are TRBV10-3 and TRBJ2-7; D might be TRBD2 (5 bases). Per germline, CDR1 ENHRY and CDR2 SYGVKD. V was shortened by 3 bases and J by 3 bases, with 6 bases between the two germline ends. The CDR3 has 12 amino acids. CDR3 coding DNA: TGTGCCATCAGTGACAGCGGCTACGAGCAGTACTTC. Residues: CAISDSGYEQYF.

This clonotype was seen a few times. In DNA form, the CDR3 reads TGTGCCAGCAGACCTTGGGAAAACTATGGCTACACCTTC. Translating it yields CASRPWENYGYTF. V usage is TRBV5-5 and J usage is TRBJ1-2; D is undetermined. The CDR3 is made up of 13 amino acids. V lost 5 bases and J 2 bases, leaving 10 bases between the germline ends. In germline, CDR1 is SGHKS, CDR2 YYEKEE (reference sequence). Together with reference TRBV5-5 and TRBJ1-2, the CDR3 gives the full variable domain: DAGVTQSPTHLIKTRGQQVTLRCSPISGHKSVSWYQQVLGQGPQFIFQYYEKEERGRGNFPDRFSARQFPNYSSELNVNALLLGDSALYLCASRPWENYGYTFGSGTRLTVV.

The CDR3 reads CSVPATGELFF. The CDR3 DNA reads TGCAGCGTCCCGGCCACCGGGGAGCTGTTTTTT. The J gene is TRBJ2-2, the V gene TRBV29-1; no definite D call. V lost 6 bases and J lost 4, with 6 bases in between. This CDR3 is 11 amino acids long. Germline-derived CDR1 and CDR2 are SQVTM and ANQGSEA.

In its sample, this clonotype was seen many times. The DNA of the CDR3 is TGTGCCAGCAGTTTGGGCTCTAGATATACAGATACGCAGTATTTT. Translation: CASSLGSRYTDTQYF. The gene calls are TRBV28 and TRBJ2-3, with no clear D. From germline, CDR1 is MDHEN and CDR2 SYDVKM. V was clipped by 3 bases and J by 3 bases, with 13 bases between them. CDR3 length: 15 residues.

CDR3 amino acids: CSASPGYTYEQYF. In DNA, the CDR3 is TGCAGTGCTAGCCCGGGATACACCTACGAGCAGTACTTC. The rearrangement links TRBV20-1 to TRBJ2-7; possible D gene TRBD2, 5 bases. The CDR3 extends over 13 amino acids. V was clipped by 3 bases and J by 2 bases, with 11 bases between them. Germline V gives CDR1 DFQATT, CDR2 SNEGSKA (reference sequence).

V gene TRBV13 combines with J gene TRBJ2-5; D unresolved. CDR1 PRHDT and CDR2 FYEKMQ come from the germline V gene (reference sequence). Trimming cost V 5 bases and J 5 bases, with 21 bases left between them. The CDR3 contains 16 residues. The DNA of the CDR3 is TGTGCCAGCAGCCCATTTGGTGACGGTTTTCGGGAGACCCAGTACTTC. The encoded protein is CASSPFGDGFRETQYF.

The rearrangement uses TRBV5-1 and TRBJ2-7, with D perhaps matching TRBD2 (6 bases). The germline V and J ends were trimmed by 4 bases and 4 bases, with 21 bases remaining between them. This CDR3 has 16 residues. Germline CDR1 reads SGHRS; CDR2 reads YFSETQ. The chain's CDR3 is CASSHIRGLDAYEQYF. Written as DNA, the CDR3 is TGCGCCAGCAGCCACATACGGGGACTTGATGCTTACGAGCAGTACTTC.

This clonotype was detected ten times or more. This rearrangement joins TRBV7-9 to TRBJ1-1; the match to TRBD1 covers 10 bases. V lost 5 bases and J lost 3; bases outside the gene matches: 15. Germline lookup yields CDR1 SEHNR and CDR2 FQNEAQ (reference sequence). The CDR3 has 18 amino acids. The CDR3 region is CASSLHAQTGGGDTEAFF. CDR3 nucleotides: TGTGCCAGCAGCCTACACGCTCAGACAGGGGGCGGGGACACTGAAGCTTTCTTT. The full variable domain, rest sourced from reference TRBV7-9 and TRBJ1-1, is DTGVSQNPRHKITKRGQNVTFRCDPISEHNRLYWYRQTLGQGPEFLTYFQNEAQLEKSRLLSDRFSAERPKGSFSTLEIQRTEQGDSAMYLCASSLHAQTGGGDTEAFFGQGTRLTVV.

The V call is TRBV29-1, the J call TRBJ2-2; 9 bases fit TRBD1. The V gene's germline CDR1 is SQVTM and CDR2 ANQGSEA. V dropped 5 bases and J dropped 4; count of bases not matched to a gene: 14. The CDR3 length is 17 residues. CDR3 amino acids: CSVMAPGTGSATGELFF. The CDR3 nucleotides read TGCAGCGTTATGGCCCCCGGGACAGGGTCTGCCACCGGGGAGCTGTTTTTT.

This clonotype was seen a few times. V is TRBV4-3 and J is TRBJ2-7; 8 nucleotides match TRBD1. The germline V gene has CDR1 LGHNA and CDR2 YSLEER. J gave up 2 bases and V 1 base, and 7 bases lay outside the gene matches. The CDR3 consists of 16 residues. The DNA of the CDR3 is TGCGCCAGCAGCCAAGCTCAGGGGGCTTGGGCCTACGAGCAGTACTTC. Translating gives CASSQAQGAWAYEQYF.

The chain recombines TRBV5-1 with TRBJ1-2; the match to TRBD1 covers 8 bases. The germline V gene has CDR1 SGHRS and CDR2 YFSETQ. V was pared by 2 bases and J by 0 bases, with 9 bases of the junction left unmatched. This CDR3 comprises 17 residues. CDR3: CASSFEGRGQTNYGYTF. The CDR3 coding sequence is TGCGCCAGCAGCTTTGAGGGCAGGGGGCAAACTAACTATGGCTACACCTTC.

The chain uses TRBV20-1 and TRBJ2-3; D remains ambiguous. CDR3 length: 15 amino acids. Germline V gene lookup returns CDR1 DFQATT and CDR2 SNEGSKA (reference sequence). Trimming cost V 3 bases and J 4 bases, with 17 bases left between them. For the CDR3, the DNA is TGCAGTGCTAGGCCCACGGGTTCTCCCCCAGATACGCAGTATTTT. Translating gives CSARPTGSPPDTQYF.

This clonotype was detected ten times or more. This rearrangement joins TRBV4-1 to TRBJ1-1, with TRBD1 matching 7 bases. The CDR3 length is 14 residues. With 4 bases clipped from V and 0 bases from J, the junction kept 2 bases outside the gene matches. Per the germline V gene, CDR1 is MGHRA and CDR2 is YSYEKL. CDR3 nucleotides: TGCGCCAGCAGCCGGACAGGATTGAACACTGAAGCTTTCTTT. Translation: CASSRTGLNTEAFF.

This chain uses TRBV19 with TRBJ1-1, with 9 bases identical to TRBD1. This CDR3 region has 16 residues. Germline lookup yields CDR1 LNHDA and CDR2 SQIVND (reference sequence). V shed 5 bases and J 4 bases; nucleotides not matched to a gene: 11. This CDR3 reads CASSARDRVKFTEAFF. The DNA of the CDR3 is TGTGCCAGTAGTGCGCGGGACAGGGTTAAATTCACTGAAGCTTTCTTT.

This clonotype appeared many times. The J gene is TRBJ1-2, the V gene TRBV20-1, with D possibly being TRBD1 (5 bases). The germline V gene has CDR1 DFQATT and CDR2 SNEGSKA (reference sequence). The CDR3 loop spans 14 amino acids. V was shortened by 0 bases and J by 3 bases, with 11 bases between the two germline ends. Here the CDR3 reads CSARELTGDYGYTF. In DNA, the CDR3 is TGCAGTGCTAGAGAGTTGACGGGGGACTATGGCTACACCTTC.

The table lists this clonotype with a count of one. A much larger clone lies a single base off, so this may be a read error. The gene calls are TRBV7-6 and TRBJ2-5; D is possibly TRBD2 (6 bases). Germline values: CDR1 SGHVS, CDR2 FNYEAQ. The CDR3 totals 16 residues. Here the CDR3 reads CASGLAERANLETQYF. Written as DNA, the CDR3 is TGTGCCAGCGGCTTAGCTGAGCGGGCCAACCTAGAGACCCAGTACTTC.

In its sample, this clonotype was seen a few times. The chain is built from TRBV7-9 and TRBJ2-3; unclear D gene. Trimming took off 4 bases at V and 2 bases at J, with 10 bases between the two ends. Germline-derived CDR1 and CDR2 are SEHNR and FQNEAQ (reference sequence). The CDR3 extends over 14 amino acids. CDR3 nucleotides: TGTGCCAGCAGCTCCCAAACCTACACAGATACGCAGTATTTT. This sequence encodes CASSSQTYTDTQYF.

This rearrangement joins TRBV29-1 to TRBJ1-2; a weak D match, TRBD1 (5 bases). The V end was cut by 6 bases, the J end by 4 bases, with 27 bases between. The CDR3 length is 17 residues. Germline-derived CDR1 and CDR2 are SQVTM and ANQGSEA. This chain's CDR3 is CSVADRDRGDRSYGYTF. CDR3 nucleotide sequence: TGCAGCGTAGCTGATCGGGACCGGGGGGATAGGAGCTATGGCTACACCTTC.

The chain is built from TRBV6-4 and TRBJ2-1; 10 nucleotides line up with TRBD2. The CDR3 runs to 15 residues. V lost 2 bases, J lost 8 bases, and 6 bases stayed unmatched. The germline gives CDR1 MRHNA, CDR2 SNTAGT. For the CDR3, the DNA is TGTGCCAGCAGTGACAAAGCGGGGGGGAATGATGAGCAGTTCTTC. Protein: CASSDKAGGNDEQFF.

Ten or more counts support this clonotype. The rearrangement joins TRBV11-1 to TRBJ2-1; the D is unclear. The ends were cut back, 6 bases at V and 2 bases at J, with 8 bases in the middle. The CDR3 totals 13 residues. CDR1 and CDR2 (germline): SGHAT, FQDESV (reference sequence). The CDR3 sequence: CASRPEAYNEQFF. CDR3 sequence (DNA): TGTGCCAGCAGACCCGAGGCCTACAATGAGCAGTTCTTC. The whole variable domain, remainder taken from reference TRBV11-1 and TRBJ2-1, is EAEVAQSPRYKITEKSQAVAFWCDPISGHATLYWYRQILGQGPELLVQFQDESVVDDSQLPKDRFSAERLKGVDSTLKIQPAELGDSAMYLCASRPEAYNEQFFGPGTRLTVL.

The chain is built from TRBV6-1 and TRBJ2-7; no definite D call. The CDR3 has 15 residues. The germline gives CDR1 MNHNS, CDR2 SASEGT. V was shortened by 7 bases and J by 6 bases, with 22 bases between the two germline ends. CDR3 sequence: CASKEKWARVGEQYF. The CDR3 region has the DNA TGTGCCAGCAAGGAGAAGTGGGCACGGGTCGGCGAGCAGTACTTC.

The rearrangement joins TRBV5-1 to TRBJ2-1, with 7 bases identical to TRBD2. Looked up from germline, CDR1 is SGHRS and CDR2 is YFSETQ. The V and J ends lost 4 bases and 1 base, in that order; junction bases with no gene match: 5. This CDR3 region has 15 residues. CDR3 sequence reads: CASSGGGVSYNEQFF. The CDR3 DNA is TGCGCCAGCAGCGGGGGGGGAGTTTCCTACAATGAGCAGTTCTTC.

The chain employs TRBV19 and TRBJ2-1; 12 bases agree with TRBD2. The germline V gene has CDR1 LNHDA and CDR2 SQIVND (reference sequence). With V trimmed by 5 bases and J by 3 bases, 2 bases remained unmatched. The length of the CDR3 is 15 residues. For the CDR3, the DNA is TGTGCCAGTAGTGAACTAGCGGGGGGCTACAATGAGCAGTTCTTC. This encodes CASSELAGGYNEQFF.

This clonotype was observed a handful of times. The chain carries TRBV27 and TRBJ1-2; no firm D call. Trimming stripped 5 bases from V and 0 bases from J, with 7 bases between. Germline CDR1 is MNHEY and CDR2 is SMNVEV (reference sequence). This CDR3 is built from 13 residues. For the CDR3, the DNA is TGTGCCAGCAGTCCCTTAGCTAACTATGGCTACACCTTC. Its translation: CASSPLANYGYTF.

This chain uses TRBV6-6 with TRBJ1-1; D unresolved. CDR1 and CDR2 (germline): MNHNY, SVGAGI (reference sequence). The CDR3 runs to 12 residues. V was trimmed by 8 bases and J by 6 bases, leaving 13 bases between them. The CDR3 bases are TGTGCCAGCGCGAACGGGTACTCTGAAGCTTTCTTT. Amino acids: CASANGYSEAFF.

Concerning this clonotype itself: It may be a read error: a sequence one base away is much more abundant. This rearrangement joins TRBV27 to TRBJ2-1; no clear D gene. CDR3 length: 16 residues. V gave up 2 bases and J gave up 0 bases, with 11 bases separating them. CDR1 is MNHEY, CDR2 SMNVEV, per germline (reference sequence). CDR3 in DNA: TGTGCCAGCAGTTTACTGGGCGTCCGCTCCTACAATGAGCAGTTCTTC. It specifies CASSLLGVRSYNEQFF.